This T cell receptor (beta chain) derives from a study of CD8+CD57+ T cells in acquired aplastic anemia. Study information: An average of roughly 3 ug of DNA was obtained from sorted CD4+ and CD8+ cells. Overall study findings and caveats: Found in both controls and patients were around 29 CD8+ CDR3 sequences.

Comment on this clonotype: Its antigen is unidentified.

Using genomic DNA as the template, TCR beta VDJ and CDR3 profiling was carried out. Via MiXCR, TCRdb re-called the reads, giving one row per CDR3 protein. The table shows 50,000 to 65,000 distinct CDR3 sequences, with roughly three fifths occurring only once. Those patients picked for sequencing had displayed CD8+CD57+ cell expansion on flow cytometry. Every patient was diagnosed with severe acquired aplastic anemia. The V gene's germline CDR1 is DFQATT and CDR2 SNEGSKA (reference sequence). V was shortened by 3 bases and J by 5 bases, with 10 bases between the two germline ends. The length of the CDR3 is 12 residues.

Sequenced sample: sorted CD4+, CD8+, or CD8+CD57+ T cells (not recorded which) from PBMCs. V usage is TRBV20-1 and J usage is TRBJ2-5; a possible D gene is TRBD2 (5 bases). The clonotype was recovered from a human donor with aplastic anemia. The CDR3 bases are TGCAGTGCTAGTCATACGGGGGAGACCCAGTACTTC. It specifies CSASHTGETQYF.